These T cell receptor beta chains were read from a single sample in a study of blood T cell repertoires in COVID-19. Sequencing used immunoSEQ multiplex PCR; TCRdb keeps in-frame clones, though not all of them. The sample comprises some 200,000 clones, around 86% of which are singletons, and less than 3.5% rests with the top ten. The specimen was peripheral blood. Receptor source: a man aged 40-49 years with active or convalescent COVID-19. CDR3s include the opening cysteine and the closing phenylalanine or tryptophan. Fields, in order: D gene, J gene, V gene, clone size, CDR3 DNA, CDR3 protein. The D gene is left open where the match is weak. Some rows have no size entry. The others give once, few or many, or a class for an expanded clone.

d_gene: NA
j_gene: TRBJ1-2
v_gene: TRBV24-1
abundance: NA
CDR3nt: TGTGCCACCAGTGGCCCAGATGGCTACACCTTC
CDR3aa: CATSGPDGYTF

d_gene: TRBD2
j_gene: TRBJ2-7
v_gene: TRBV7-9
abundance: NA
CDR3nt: TGTGCCAGCAGCCTCAGCGGGGTCCTCCAGTACGAGGAGCAGTACTTC
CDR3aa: CASSLSGVLQYEEQYF

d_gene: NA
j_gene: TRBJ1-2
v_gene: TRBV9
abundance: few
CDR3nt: TGTGCCAGCAGCCCCCTAGGCTACACCTTC
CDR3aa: CASSPLGYTF

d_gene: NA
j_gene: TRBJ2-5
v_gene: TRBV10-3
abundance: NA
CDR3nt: TGTGCCATCAGTGAACGGGGGCAAGAGACCCAGTACTTC
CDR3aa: CAISERGQETQYF

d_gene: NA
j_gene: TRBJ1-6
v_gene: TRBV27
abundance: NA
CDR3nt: TGTGCCAGCAGTTATAAGACAGCCAGCTCCTATAATTCACCCCTCCACTTT
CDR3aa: CASSYKTASSYNSPLHF

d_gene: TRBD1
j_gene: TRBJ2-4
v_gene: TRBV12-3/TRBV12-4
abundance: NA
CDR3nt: TGTGCCAGCAGTTTCGACAGGGCCATGGTTCAGTACTTC
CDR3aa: CASSFDRAMVQYF

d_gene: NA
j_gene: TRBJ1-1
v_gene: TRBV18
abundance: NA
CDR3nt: TGTGCCAGCTCACCCAACCCGGGACACTCGAACACTGAAGCTTTCTTT
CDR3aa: CASSPNPGHSNTEAFF

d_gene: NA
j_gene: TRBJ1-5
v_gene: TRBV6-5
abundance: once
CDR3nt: TGTGCCAGCAGTTCTACAGCTTACAATCAGCCCCAGCATTTT
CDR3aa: CASSSTAYNQPQHF

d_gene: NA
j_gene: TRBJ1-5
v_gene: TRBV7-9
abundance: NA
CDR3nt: TGTGCCAGCAGCAGTGGTGGCGGAAATCAGCCCCAGCATTTT
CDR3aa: CASSSGGGNQPQHF

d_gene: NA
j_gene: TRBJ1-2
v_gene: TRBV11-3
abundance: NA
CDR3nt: TGTGCCAGCAGCCCTAGCCCTAGGGCAGTTAATGGCTACACCTTC
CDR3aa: CASSPSPRAVNGYTF

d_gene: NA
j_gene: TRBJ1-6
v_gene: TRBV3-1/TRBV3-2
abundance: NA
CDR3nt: TGTGCCAGCAGCGAGACGGGCTCCTATAATTCACCCCTCCACTTT
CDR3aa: CASSETGSYNSPLHF

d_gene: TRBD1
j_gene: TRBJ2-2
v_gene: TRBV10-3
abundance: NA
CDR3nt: TGTGCCATCAGTGGGACAGGTCCGAACACCGGGGAGCTGTTTTTT
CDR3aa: CAISGTGPNTGELFF

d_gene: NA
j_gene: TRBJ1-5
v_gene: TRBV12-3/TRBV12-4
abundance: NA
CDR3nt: TGTGCCAGCCTAGACAGCCTAGATCAGCCCCAGCATTTT
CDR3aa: CASLDSLDQPQHF

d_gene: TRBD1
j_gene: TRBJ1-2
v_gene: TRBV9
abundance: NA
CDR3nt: TGTGCCAGCAGCGTAGGCAACAGGGGTTATGGCTACACCTTC
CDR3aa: CASSVGNRGYGYTF

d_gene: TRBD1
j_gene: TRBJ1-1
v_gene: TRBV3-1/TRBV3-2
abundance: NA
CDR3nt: TGTGCCAGCAGCCAAGTAGGGGGCAGAGATACTGAAGCTTTCTTT
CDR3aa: CASSQVGGRDTEAFF

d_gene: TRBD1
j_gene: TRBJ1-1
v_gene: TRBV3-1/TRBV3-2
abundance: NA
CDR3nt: TGTGCCAGCAGCCACACAGGGGGTACAGGGAACACTGAAGCTTTCTTT
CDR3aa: CASSHTGGTGNTEAFF